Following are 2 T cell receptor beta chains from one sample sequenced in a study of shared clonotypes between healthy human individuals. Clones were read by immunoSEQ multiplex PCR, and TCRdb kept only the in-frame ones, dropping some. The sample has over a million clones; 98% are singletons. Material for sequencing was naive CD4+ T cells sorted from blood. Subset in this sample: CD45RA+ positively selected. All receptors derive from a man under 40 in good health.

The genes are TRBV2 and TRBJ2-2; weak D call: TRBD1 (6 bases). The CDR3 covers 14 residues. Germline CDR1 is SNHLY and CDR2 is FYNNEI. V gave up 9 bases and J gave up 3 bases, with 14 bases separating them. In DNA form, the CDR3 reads TGTGCCAGTATGTCTCAGGGGTACACCGGGGAGCTGTTTTTT. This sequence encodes CASMSQGYTGELFF.

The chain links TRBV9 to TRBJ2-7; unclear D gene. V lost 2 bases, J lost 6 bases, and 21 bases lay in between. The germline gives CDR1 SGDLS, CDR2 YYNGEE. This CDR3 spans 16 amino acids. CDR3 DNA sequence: TGTGCCAGCAGCGTTTCCCACATCGCTGACGGCCCCGAGCAGTACTTC. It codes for CASSVSHIADGPEQYF. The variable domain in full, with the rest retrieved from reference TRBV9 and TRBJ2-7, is DSGVTQTPKHLITATGQRVTLRCSPRSGDLSVYWYQQSLDQGLQFLIQYYNGEERAKGNILERFSAQQFPDLHSELNLSSLELGDSALYFCASSVSHIADGPEQYFGPGTRLTVT.